Listed here are 5 T cell receptor beta chains from one sample, sequenced in a study of cytomegalovirus exposure and HLA in healthy donors. In the PCR, 60 Vbeta and 13 Jbeta primers were used. Clones were sequenced by immunoSEQ multiplex PCR, and TCRdb holds only the in-frame ones, with some missing. The table lists 90,000 to 120,000 clones, about 72% of them singletons. What was sequenced was PBMCs. These receptors were collected from a man aged 18 to 29 in good health and CMV-seronegative.

V and J are TRBV27 and TRBJ2-2; D might be TRBD1 (5 bases). Germline values: CDR1 MNHEY, CDR2 SMNVEV (reference sequence). CDR3 size: 13 residues. The germline V and J ends were trimmed by 6 bases and 7 bases, with 12 bases remaining between them. The chain's CDR3 is CASRTPGYGELFF. The CDR3, as DNA: TGTGCCAGCAGGACACCAGGGTACGGGGAGCTGTTTTTT.

V gene TRBV6-1 combines with J gene TRBJ2-7; D possibly corresponds to TRBD1 (5 bases). V dropped 5 bases and J dropped 4 bases, with 15 bases sitting between them. The CDR3 runs to 14 residues. Germline loops: CDR1 MNHNS, CDR2 SASEGT. The CDR3 region has the DNA TGTGCCAGCAGTCCCGGCCGGACAAATTACGAGCAGTACTTC. It codes for CASSPGRTNYEQYF.

V gene TRBV6-1 combines with J gene TRBJ2-7, with 7 bases aligning to TRBD2. The CDR3 is 14 residues long. The V segment lost 6 bases and the J segment 4 bases; nucleotides outside the gene matches: 9. Germline V lookup: CDR1 MNHNS, CDR2 SASEGT. The CDR3 nucleotides are TGTGCCAGCAGCCGAGACGGGCGGGGGTACGAGCAGTACTTC. This gives the protein CASSRDGRGYEQYF.

This clone was recorded a few times. This chain joins TRBV4-1 and TRBJ1-1, with a tentative D call TRBD1 (6 bases). The CDR3 runs to 16 residues. Trimming took 0 bases from V and 1 from J, leaving 12 bases between them. Germline assignment: CDR1 MGHRA and CDR2 YSYEKL. The CDR3 DNA reads TGCGCCAGCAGCCAAGAACCAGGGGTCGGGAACACTGAAGCTTTCTTT. Translation gives CASSQEPGVGNTEAFF.

CDR3 in DNA: TGTGCCAGCAGGTACGGACAGGGGAGGTACGAGCAGTACTTC. The encoded protein is CASRYGQGRYEQYF. The V gene is TRBV28, the J gene TRBJ2-7; 9 nucleotides line up with TRBD1. V shed 6 bases and J 4 bases; nucleotides not matched to a gene: 7. From germline, CDR1 is MDHEN and CDR2 SYDVKM. The length of the CDR3 is 14 residues. Filled out from reference TRBV28 and TRBJ2-7, the complete variable domain reads DVKVTQSSRYLVKRTGEKVFLECVQDMDHENMFWYRQDPGLGLRLIYFSYDVKMKEKGDIPEGYSVSREKKERFSLILESASTNQTSMYLCASRYGQGRYEQYFGPGTRLTVT.